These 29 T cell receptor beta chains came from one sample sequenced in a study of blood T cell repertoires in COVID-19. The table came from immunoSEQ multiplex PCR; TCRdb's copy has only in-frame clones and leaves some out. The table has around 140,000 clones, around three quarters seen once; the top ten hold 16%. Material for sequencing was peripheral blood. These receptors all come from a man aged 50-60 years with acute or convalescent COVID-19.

CDR3 nucleotides: TGTGCCAGCAGTTCGTCGGGACTCAGCTACGAGCAGTACGTC. The encoded protein is CASSSSGLSYEQYV. This chain joins TRBV6-5 and TRBJ2-7; D may be TRBD2 (6 bases). The germline V gene encodes CDR1 MNHEY and CDR2 SVGAGI. CDR3 length equals 14 residues. The V end was cut by 4 bases, the J end by 3 bases, with 13 bases between.

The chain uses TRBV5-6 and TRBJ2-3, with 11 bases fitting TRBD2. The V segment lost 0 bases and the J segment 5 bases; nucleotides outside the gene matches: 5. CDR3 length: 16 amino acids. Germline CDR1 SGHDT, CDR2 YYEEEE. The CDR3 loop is CASSLVAGGSGDTQYF. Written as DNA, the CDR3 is TGTGCCAGCAGCTTGGTAGCGGGGGGGTCAGGAGATACGCAGTATTTT.

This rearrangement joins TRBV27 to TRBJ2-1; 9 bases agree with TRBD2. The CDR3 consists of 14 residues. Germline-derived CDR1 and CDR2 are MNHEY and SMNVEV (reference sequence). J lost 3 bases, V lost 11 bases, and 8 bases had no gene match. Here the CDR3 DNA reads TGTGCCCGAACGCGGCGGGAGGGCTACAATGAGCAGTTCTTC. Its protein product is CARTRREGYNEQFF.

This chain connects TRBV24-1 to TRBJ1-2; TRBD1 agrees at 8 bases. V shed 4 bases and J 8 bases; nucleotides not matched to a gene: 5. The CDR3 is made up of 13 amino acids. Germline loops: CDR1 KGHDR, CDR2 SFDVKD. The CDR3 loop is CATSDSGQVGYTF. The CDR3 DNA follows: TGTGCCACCAGTGACTCGGGACAGGTCGGCTACACCTTC.

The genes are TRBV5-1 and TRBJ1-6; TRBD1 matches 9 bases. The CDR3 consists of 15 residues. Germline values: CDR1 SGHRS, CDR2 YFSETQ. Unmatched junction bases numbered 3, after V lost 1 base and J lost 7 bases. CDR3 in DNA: TGCGCCAGCAGCTTGCCGGGACAGGGAAATTCACCCCTCCACTTT. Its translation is CASSLPGQGNSPLHF.

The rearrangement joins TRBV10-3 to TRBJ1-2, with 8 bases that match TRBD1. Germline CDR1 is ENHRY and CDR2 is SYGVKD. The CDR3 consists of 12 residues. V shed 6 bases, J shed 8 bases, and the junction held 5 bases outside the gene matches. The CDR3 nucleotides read TGTGCCATCAGCCAGACAGGGGACGGCTACACCTTC. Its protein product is CAISQTGDGYTF.

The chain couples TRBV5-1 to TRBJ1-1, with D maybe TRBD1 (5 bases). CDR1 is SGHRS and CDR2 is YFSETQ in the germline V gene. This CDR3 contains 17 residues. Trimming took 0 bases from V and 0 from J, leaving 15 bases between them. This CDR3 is CASSLAAGFYMNTEAFF. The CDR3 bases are TGCGCCAGCAGCTTGGCGGCAGGGTTCTACATGAACACTGAAGCTTTCTTT.

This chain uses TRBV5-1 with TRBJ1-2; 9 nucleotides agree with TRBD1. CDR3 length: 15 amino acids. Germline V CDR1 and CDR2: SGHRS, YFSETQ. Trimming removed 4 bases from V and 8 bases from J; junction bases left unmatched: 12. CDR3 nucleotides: TGCGCCAGCAGCCCGGCTGGGGACAGGGAGAGCGGCTACACCTTC. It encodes CASSPAGDRESGYTF.

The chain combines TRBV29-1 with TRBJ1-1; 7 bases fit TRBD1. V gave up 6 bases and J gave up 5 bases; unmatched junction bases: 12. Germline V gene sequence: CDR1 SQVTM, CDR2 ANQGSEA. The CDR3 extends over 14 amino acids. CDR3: CSVGTGVPETEAFF. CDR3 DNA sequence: TGCAGCGTGGGAACAGGGGTTCCGGAAACTGAAGCTTTCTTT.

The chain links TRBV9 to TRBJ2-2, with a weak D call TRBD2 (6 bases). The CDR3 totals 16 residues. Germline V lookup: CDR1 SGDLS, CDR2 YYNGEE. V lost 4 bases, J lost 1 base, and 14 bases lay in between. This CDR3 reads CASSKGVRGNTGELFF. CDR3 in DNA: TGTGCCAGCAGCAAAGGGGTGCGGGGGAACACCGGGGAGCTGTTTTTT.

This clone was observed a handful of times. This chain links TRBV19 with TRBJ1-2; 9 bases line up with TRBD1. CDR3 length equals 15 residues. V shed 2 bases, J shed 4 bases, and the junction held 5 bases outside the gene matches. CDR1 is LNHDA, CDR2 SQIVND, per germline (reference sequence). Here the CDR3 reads CASSITGGVGYGYTF. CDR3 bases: TGTGCCAGTAGTATAACAGGGGGCGTTGGCTATGGCTACACCTTC.

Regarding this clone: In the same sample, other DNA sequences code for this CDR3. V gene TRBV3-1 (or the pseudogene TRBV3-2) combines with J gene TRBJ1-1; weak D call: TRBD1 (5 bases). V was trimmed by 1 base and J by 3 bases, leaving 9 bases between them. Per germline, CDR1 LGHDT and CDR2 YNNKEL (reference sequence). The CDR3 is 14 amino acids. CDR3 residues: CASSQVGGDTEAFF. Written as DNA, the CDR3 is TGTGCCAGCAGCCAAGTAGGAGGGGACACTGAAGCTTTCTTT.

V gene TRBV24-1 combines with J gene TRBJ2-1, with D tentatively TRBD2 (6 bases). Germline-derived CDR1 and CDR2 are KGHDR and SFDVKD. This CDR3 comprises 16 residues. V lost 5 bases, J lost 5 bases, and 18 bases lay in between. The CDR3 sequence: CATSGGSSDRHNEQFF. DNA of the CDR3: TGTGCCACCAGTGGGGGTTCTAGCGATCGCCACAATGAGCAGTTCTTC.

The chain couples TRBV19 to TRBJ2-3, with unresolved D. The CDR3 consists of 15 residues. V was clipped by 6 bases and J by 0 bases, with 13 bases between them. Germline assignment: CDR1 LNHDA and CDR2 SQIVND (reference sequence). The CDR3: CASSRRRTSTDTQYF. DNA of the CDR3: TGTGCCAGTAGCCGCCGTAGAACTAGCACAGATACGCAGTATTTT.

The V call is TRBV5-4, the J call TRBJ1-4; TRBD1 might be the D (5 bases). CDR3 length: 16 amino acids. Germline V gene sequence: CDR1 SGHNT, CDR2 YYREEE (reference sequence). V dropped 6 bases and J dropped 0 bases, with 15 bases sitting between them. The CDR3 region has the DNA TGTGCCAGCAAAACCGGGGGATCTGCAACTAATGAAAAACTGTTTTTT. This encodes CASKTGGSATNEKLFF.

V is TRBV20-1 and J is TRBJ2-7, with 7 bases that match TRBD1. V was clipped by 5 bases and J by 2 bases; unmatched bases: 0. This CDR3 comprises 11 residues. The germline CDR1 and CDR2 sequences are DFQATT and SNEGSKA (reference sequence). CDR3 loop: CSAGTAYEQYF. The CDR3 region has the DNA TGCAGTGCTGGGACAGCCTACGAGCAGTACTTC.

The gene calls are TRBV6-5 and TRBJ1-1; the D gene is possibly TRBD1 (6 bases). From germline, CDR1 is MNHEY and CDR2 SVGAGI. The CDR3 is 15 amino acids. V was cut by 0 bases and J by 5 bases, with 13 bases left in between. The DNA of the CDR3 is TGTGCCAGCAGTTACTCGAAGCAGGGGATAACTGAAGCTTTCTTT. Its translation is CASSYSKQGITEAFF.

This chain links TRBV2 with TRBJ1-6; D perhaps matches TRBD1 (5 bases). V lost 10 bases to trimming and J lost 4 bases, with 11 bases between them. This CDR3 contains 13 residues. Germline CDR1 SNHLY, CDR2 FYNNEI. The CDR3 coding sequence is TGTGCCACCCTGGGGCTTTATAATTCACCCCTCCACTTT. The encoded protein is CATLGLYNSPLHF.

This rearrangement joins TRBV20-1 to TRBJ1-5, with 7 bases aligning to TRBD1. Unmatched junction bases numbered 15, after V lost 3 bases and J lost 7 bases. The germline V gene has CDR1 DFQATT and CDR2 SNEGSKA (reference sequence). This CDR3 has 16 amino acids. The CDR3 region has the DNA TGCAGTGCTAGTACCCCCGACAGGGACGTCCCCCAGCCCCAGCATTTT. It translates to CSASTPDRDVPQPQHF.

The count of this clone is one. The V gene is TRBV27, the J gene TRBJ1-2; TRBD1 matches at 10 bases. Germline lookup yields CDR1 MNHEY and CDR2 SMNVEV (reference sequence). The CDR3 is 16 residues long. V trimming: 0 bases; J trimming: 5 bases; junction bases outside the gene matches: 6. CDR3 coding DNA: TGTGCCAGCAGTTTATCGAAGGGGACAGGGGTGTATGGCTACACCTTC. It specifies CASSLSKGTGVYGYTF.

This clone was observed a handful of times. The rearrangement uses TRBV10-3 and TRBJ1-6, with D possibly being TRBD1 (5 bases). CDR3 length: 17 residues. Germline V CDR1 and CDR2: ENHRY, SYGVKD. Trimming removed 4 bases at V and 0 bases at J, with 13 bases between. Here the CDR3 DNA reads TGTGCCATCAGTGCCAGGGCCGACCCCTCCTATAATTCACCCCTCCACTTT. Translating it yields CAISARADPSYNSPLHF.

CDR3 bases: TGTGCCAGCAGTCCTACTAGTTCCTTGCTTGGCTACAATGAGCAGTTCTTC. Residues: CASSPTSSLLGYNEQFF. The chain couples TRBV11-2 to TRBJ2-1, with D perhaps matching TRBD2 (5 bases). This CDR3 is 17 amino acids long. V dropped 6 bases and J dropped 3 bases, with 21 bases sitting between them. Germline CDR1 is SGHAT and CDR2 is FQNNGV.

This chain's CDR3 is CASSSGLAGGSIYNEQFF. CDR3 DNA sequence: TGCGCCAGCAGCTCGGGACTAGCGGGGGGGTCCATTTACAATGAGCAGTTCTTC. This chain joins TRBV5-1 and TRBJ2-1, with 16 bases matching TRBD2. CDR1 SGHRS and CDR2 YFSETQ come from the germline V gene. The CDR3 has 18 amino acids. V shed 3 bases, J shed 4 bases, and the junction held 7 bases outside the gene matches.

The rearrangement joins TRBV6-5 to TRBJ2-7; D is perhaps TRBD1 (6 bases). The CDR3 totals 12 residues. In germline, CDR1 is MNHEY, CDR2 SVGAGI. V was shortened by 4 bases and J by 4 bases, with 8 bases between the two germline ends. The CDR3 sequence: CASSSDRYEQYF. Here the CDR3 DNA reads TGTGCCAGCAGTTCGGACAGATACGAGCAGTACTTC.

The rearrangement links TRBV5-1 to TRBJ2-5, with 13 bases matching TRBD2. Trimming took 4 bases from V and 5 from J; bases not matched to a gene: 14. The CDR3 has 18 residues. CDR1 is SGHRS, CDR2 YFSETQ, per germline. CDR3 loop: CASSPGLAGEEGSETQYF. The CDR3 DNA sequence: TGCGCCAGCAGCCCCGGACTAGCGGGGGAGGAAGGTTCGGAGACCCAGTACTTC.

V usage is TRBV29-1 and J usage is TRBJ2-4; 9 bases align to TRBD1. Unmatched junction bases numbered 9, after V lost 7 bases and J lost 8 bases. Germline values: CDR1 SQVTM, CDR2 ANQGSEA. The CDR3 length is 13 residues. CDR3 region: CSAELGQGDIQYF. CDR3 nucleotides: TGCAGCGCTGAGCTGGGACAGGGAGACATTCAGTACTTC.

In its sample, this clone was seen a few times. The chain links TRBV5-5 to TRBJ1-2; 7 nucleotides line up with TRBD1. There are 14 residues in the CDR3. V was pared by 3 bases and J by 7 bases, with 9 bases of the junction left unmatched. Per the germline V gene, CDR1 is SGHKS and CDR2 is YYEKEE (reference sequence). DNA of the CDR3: TGTGCCAGCAGCTCCCCGACAGGGTCGGGTGGCTACACCTTC. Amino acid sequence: CASSSPTGSGGYTF.

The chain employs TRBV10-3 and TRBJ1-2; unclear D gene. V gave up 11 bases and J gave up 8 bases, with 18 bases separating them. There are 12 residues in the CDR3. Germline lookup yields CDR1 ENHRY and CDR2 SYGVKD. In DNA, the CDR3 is TGTGCCCATGGTAGCTCTTCGGAAGGCTACACCTTC. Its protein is CAHGSSSEGYTF.

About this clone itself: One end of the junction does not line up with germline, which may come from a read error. The CDR3 DNA reads TGCGCCAGCAGCTCGATTCCGGGGGTACCGCACTTC. Translating gives CASSSIPGVPHF. V gene TRBV5-1 combines with J gene TRBJ2-5; weak D call: TRBD2 (6 bases). The germline V gene has CDR1 SGHRS and CDR2 YFSETQ. The CDR3 is 12 amino acids. The full variable domain, rest sourced from reference TRBV5-1 and TRBJ2-5, is KAGVTQTPRYLIKTRGQQVTLSCSPISGHRSVSWYQQTPGQGLQFLFEYFSETQRNKGNFPGRFSGRQFSNSRSEMNVSTLELGDSALYLCASSSIPGVPHFGPGTRLLVL.